The 15 T cell receptor beta chains listed next were all sequenced from one sample in a study of CD8+CD57+ T cells in acquired aplastic anemia. Only patients with CD8+CD57+ cell expansion on flow cytometry were chosen for sequencing. Genomic DNA acted as the template from which TCR beta VDJ combination and CDR3 sequence profiling were carried out. TCRdb re-derived calls from the reads in MiXCR, one entry per CDR3 protein. The sample carries some 180,000 distinct CDR3 sequences, around 50% recorded once. The sequenced sample consisted of sorted CD4+, CD8+, or CD8+CD57+ T cells (not recorded which) from PBMCs. These receptors came from a human donor with aplastic anemia.

The table lists this clonotype with many counts. V usage is TRBV19 and J usage is TRBJ2-3; 7 nucleotides line up with TRBD2. V was pared by 3 bases and J by 2 bases, with 5 bases of the junction left unmatched. Germline V gene lookup returns CDR1 LNHDA and CDR2 SQIVND (reference sequence). This CDR3 contains 15 residues. The CDR3 here is CASSMAAGDTDTQYF. The CDR3 bases are TGTGCCAGTAGTATGGCGGCGGGGGACACAGATACGCAGTATTTT.

The chain couples TRBV27 to TRBJ2-3, with no clear D. CDR3 length: 11 amino acids. The V end was cut by 7 bases, the J end by 5 bases, with 7 bases between. Germline values: CDR1 MNHEY, CDR2 SMNVEV (reference sequence). CDR3 sequence (DNA): TGTGCCAGCATAAGTAGAGATACGCAGTATTTT. Its translation is CASISRDTQYF.

This clonotype was seen many times. DNA for the CDR3: TGCAGTGCTAATTCGGTGGGGGGACAGTTCGGCTACACCTTC. Its protein is CSANSVGGQFGYTF. The J gene is TRBJ1-2, the V gene TRBV20-1; 7 nucleotides agree with TRBD1. The V gene end was trimmed by 4 bases and the J gene end by 8 bases; junction bases not matched to a gene: 13. The CDR3 is 14 residues long. Germline V gives CDR1 DFQATT, CDR2 SNEGSKA (reference sequence).

This clonotype is a singleton in its sample. The chain combines TRBV20-1 with TRBJ2-7; 7 bases are a match to TRBD2. The CDR3 has 14 residues. V was pared by 6 bases and J by 4 bases, with 12 bases of the junction left unmatched. CDR1 is DFQATT, CDR2 SNEGSKA, per germline (reference sequence). CDR3 bases: TGCAGTGCAAAGCACCGGGACTACCATTACGAGCAGTACTTC. Amino acids: CSAKHRDYHYEQYF.

This clonotype was picked up many times. The chain carries TRBV5-1 and TRBJ2-3; D may be TRBD1 or TRBD2 (5 bases each). The CDR3 runs 12 residues. Germline values: CDR1 SGHRS, CDR2 YFSETQ. The ends were cut back, 7 bases at V and 6 bases at J, with 12 bases in the middle. The CDR3 DNA sequence: TGCGCCAGCGGCGCCGAGGGGGATACGCAGTATTTT. Amino acids: CASGAEGDTQYF.

The V call is TRBV20-1, the J call TRBJ2-1; TRBD2 matches at 15 bases. The CDR3 sequence is 17 residues long. Germline V gene sequence: CDR1 DFQATT, CDR2 SNEGSKA (reference sequence). V shed 7 bases, J shed 6 bases, and the junction held 13 bases outside the gene matches. Written as DNA, the CDR3 is TGCAGTGGAGGACTAGCGGGAGGGTTTTGGCCTAGCAATGAGCAGTTCTTC. Residues: CSGGLAGGFWPSNEQFF.

In its sample, this clonotype was seen a few times. The chain links TRBV2 to TRBJ1-6; 8 bases align to TRBD1. Losses at the gene ends were 8 bases for V and 5 bases for J; bases not matched to a gene: 5. Per the germline V gene, CDR1 is SNHLY and CDR2 is FYNNEI. CDR3 length equals 14 residues. The CDR3 DNA reads TGTGCCAGCGGACAGGGCCCTAATAATTCACCCCTCCACTTT. This codes for CASGQGPNNSPLHF.

Many counts were recorded for this clonotype. The chain combines TRBV10-1 with TRBJ2-3; 8 nucleotides match TRBD2. J was trimmed by 1 base and V by 9 bases; bases with no gene match: 6. The CDR3 runs to 14 residues. Germline values: CDR1 WNHNN, CDR2 SYGVQD (reference sequence). The CDR3 DNA reads TGCGCCAGGTCCCGGCGGGGGGGCACAGATACGCAGTATTTT. Protein sequence: CARSRRGGTDTQYF.

This chain joins TRBV7-3 and TRBJ1-4, with D possibly matching TRBD1 (5 bases). Germline-derived CDR1 and CDR2 are SGHTA and FQGTGA. The CDR3 extends over 13 amino acids. With 5 bases removed from V and 5 bases from J, the gap between germline ends came to 9 bases. In DNA, the CDR3 is TGTGCCAGCAGCCCCAGGGCCAATGAAAAACTGTTTTTT. Its translation: CASSPRANEKLFF.

The chain joins TRBV12-5 to TRBJ1-1, with D possibly TRBD1 on 5 matching bases. Germline CDR1 is LGHNT and CDR2 is FRNRAP. This CDR3 is built from 14 residues. V shed 7 bases and J shed 10 bases, with 22 bases lying between them. In DNA form, the CDR3 reads TGTGCTAGTGACCAGACAGTTACTACGAGGGGAGCTTTCTTT. Translated, it gives CASDQTVTTRGAFF.

The chain links TRBV10-3 to TRBJ1-5, with D hard to call. V lost 2 bases, J lost 1 base, and 9 bases lay in between. Germline CDR1 is ENHRY and CDR2 is SYGVKD. There are 15 residues in the CDR3. CDR3 residues: CAISEGWRSNQPQHF. The CDR3 nucleotides read TGTGCCATCAGTGAGGGATGGAGAAGCAATCAGCCCCAGCATTTT.

The rearrangement joins TRBV19 to TRBJ1-1; TRBD1 is a possible D gene (5 bases). Germline V gene lookup returns CDR1 LNHDA and CDR2 SQIVND (reference sequence). The CDR3 is 13 amino acids. V dropped 4 bases and J dropped 6 bases, with 12 bases sitting between them. Here the CDR3 reads CASSSRVQPEAFF. CDR3 DNA: TGTGCCAGTAGTAGCAGGGTCCAGCCTGAAGCTTTCTTT.

This clonotype occurred many times. The gene calls are TRBV5-1 and TRBJ2-7; 9 nucleotides line up with TRBD1. From germline, CDR1 is SGHRS and CDR2 YFSETQ. This CDR3 contains 15 residues. V shed 5 bases, J shed 4 bases, and the junction held 10 bases outside the gene matches. CDR3 residues: CASSPARDRVYEQYF. The CDR3 nucleotides are TGCGCCAGCAGTCCTGCCCGGGACAGGGTTTACGAGCAGTACTTC.

There are many counts of this clonotype. The chain couples TRBV28 to TRBJ1-4; D is unclear. This CDR3 is 12 amino acids long. V was shortened by 6 bases and J by 7 bases, with 9 bases between the two germline ends. Germline lookup yields CDR1 MDHEN and CDR2 SYDVKM. CDR3 protein: CASSLTGEKLFF. CDR3 coding DNA: TGTGCCAGCAGCTTAACCGGTGAAAAACTGTTTTTT.

This clonotype was found a few times. The chain is built from TRBV27 and TRBJ2-1, with 7 bases lining up with TRBD1. With V trimmed by 0 bases and J by 1 base, 3 bases remained unmatched. CDR3 length: 16 residues. Germline CDR1 MNHEY, CDR2 SMNVEV (reference sequence). CDR3 in amino acids: CASSLSWDSSYNEQFF. CDR3 sequence (DNA): TGTGCCAGCAGTTTATCATGGGACAGTTCCTACAATGAGCAGTTCTTC.